The following is a TCR beta chain sequence with its context. There is no known antigen for this receptor. Base qualities were left out, and no much larger clone turns up one base away. V is shortened by 5 bases, J by 1 base, and the region joining them spans 10 bases. The CDR3 has 14 amino acids, counting the end cysteine and phenylalanine. Only CDR3 DNA is held: 42 bases, read in frame from base 1. CDR1 SGHTA and CDR2 FQGNSA were looked up in the germline V gene. The cohort was made up of hundreds of healthy bone marrow donors. All cohort members were sampled while nominally healthy, although unrecorded immune exposures were likely present. The donor tested CMV seronegative, placing the donor among the approximately 360 seronegative members of the cohort. Each donor provided a peripheral blood sample, and peripheral blood mononuclear cells were used for TCR beta sequencing. Genomic DNA extraction from the blood cell samples was performed with the Qiagen DNeasy Blood Extraction Kit.

The library relied on the immunoSEQ multiplex PCR assay. The multiplex PCR relied on a mix of 60 forward primers for TCR Vbeta segments and 13 reverse primers for TCR Jbeta segments. The CDR3 region of rearranged TCR beta genes was amplified from genomic DNA with a multiplex PCR assay. The Illumina HiSeq System was used to sequence the amplified TCR beta libraries as 87-base-pair reads. For the original study's pipeline: Across the 700 or so repertoires, a later analysis counted approximately 75 million unique TCR beta chains, roughly 11 million of which were shared by at least two donors. Raw reads were error-corrected and collapsed into unique sequences with a nearest-neighbor algorithm that merged closely related sequences to remove PCR and sequencing errors. To assign V, D and J gene segments, CDR3 sequences were aligned to IMGT reference sequences. For a sequence to be retained, at least a six-nucleotide match to both a V gene segment and a J gene segment was required. A rearrangement counted as productive if the CDR3 had no stop codons and remained in frame with V and J, and every other rearrangement counted as non-productive. CDR3 was defined by IMGT convention, running from the second conserved V-encoded cysteine to the conserved J-encoded phenylalanine. The earlier analysis of 550 to 650 of the donors excluded any sequence lacking an unambiguous match to a single V gene segment. An earlier analysis of some 610 of the donors called V segments functional above 56.7% productive rearrangements and segregating when the between-donor standard deviation exceeded 5%. A statistical classification framework was built for diagnosing cytomegalovirus status from the catalog of TCR beta chain sequences. A later analysis assigned V and J genes by comparing TCR nucleotide sequences with IMGT/GENE-DB human TR gene sequences. The TCRdist pipeline was used in a later analysis to assign CDR3 sequences and most-parsimonious VDJ recombination scenarios. A later analysis defined each TCR beta chain by its CDR3 amino acid sequence plus V-gene family, and excluded reads lacking a unique V-gene family. As a way to deal with suspected cross-contamination and a sequencing artifact, a later analysis dropped under 600 nucleotide sequences that were highly shared and had low generation probability. For each public chain, a later analysis derived a clonal expansion index from normalized ranks of inferred template counts within each repertoire. A later analysis computed generation probabilities with a VDJ recombination model fitted to out-of-frame rearrangements, and checked the results against IGoR. A later analysis scored TCR-TCR, TCR-HLA and TCR-CMV co-occurrence with hypergeometric tests, applying a repertoire-size bias correction to TCR pairs. To estimate false discovery rates, a later analysis permuted the HLA or CMV assignments 20 times. A later analysis grouped co-occurring TCRs with DBSCAN, adding TCRdist sequence similarity when clustering within HLA-allele-positive subsets. Repertoires with fewer than 30,000 or more than 120,000 public chains, plus five repertoires with anomalous nucleotide sharing, were excluded from co-occurrence clustering. TCRdb took over this immuneACCESS table, retaining in-frame rearrangements with V and J assigned. Such tables are incomplete; in checked studies, under half of the missing clones stem from an unresolved V gene, and the remainder is unexplained. The V and J calls and clone size come from that table; D and trimming were worked out from the DNA. Counted in this sample were fewer than 150,000 clones; 75% to 85% of them appeared once. 1% of the sample comes from the top ten.

This sample was included in a study of cytomegalovirus exposure and HLA in healthy donors (TCRdb year 2017). Some background on the complete study: An earlier analysis of approximately 640 of the donors reported approximately 300 Gb of sequence data and some 120 million unique TCR beta sequences from some 180 million T cells. An early release covering roughly 600 HLA-typed donors comprised about 310 gigabases of sequencing data and 85 million to 100 million unique TCR sequences. The genetic ancestry cluster associated with self-reported Caucasian donors included about 81% of the approximately 400 genotyped donors. The study aimed to test whether cataloging public T cell receptors could reveal signatures of past pathogen exposure. The study profiled the T cell repertoires of hundreds of subjects by immunosequencing and related them to cytomegalovirus serostatus. A separate validation cohort of roughly 130 different subjects was used in addition to the roughly 700-subject first cohort. To predict cytomegalovirus infection status, the study brought together high-throughput TCR immunosequencing, statistical association of individual TCRs with disease status, and machine learning. A later analysis re-analyzed previously published TCR beta repertoires from approximately 670 donors and added high-resolution HLA genotyping to study TCR occurrence patterns. In the later analysis, no new phenotypic data were used to find candidate immune exposures; instead, reliance was placed on TCR beta sequences and their occurrence across donors. In an earlier analysis of roughly 600 of the donors, high-throughput TCR beta sequencing was used to judge whether each TCR beta V gene segment behaved as functional or pseudogenic. Donor age, sex, ethnicity and CMV serostatus were collected together with the repertoire data. A later genetic analysis used genome-wide SNP genotypes for about three fifths of the 666 donors, treating that subset as a discovery cohort. All discovery cohort repertoires had been generated using a single sequencing platform. Both class I and class II loci were covered by HLA typing, at four-digit resolution. The number of typed donors differed by locus: about 629-630 for A, B, C, DRB1 and DQB1; 500 to 550 for DQA1; over 600 for DPA1; and around 490 for DPB1. Roughly 5 DR-DQ haplotypes were treated as single units for association and clustering because of strong linkage in the cohort. On average, around 230,000 unique TCR beta nucleotide sequences were sequenced per donor among 398 genotyped donors of the cohort, with around 19% of those sequences being non-productive.

The investigation overall reported the following: An association between a missense DCLRE1C variant and V-gene and J-gene trimming of TCR beta chains was found in a later genetic analysis and replicated in an independent cohort. Because counts were too low, 15 to 20 rarely observed V segments, including chromosome 9 orphons, were excluded from the earlier analysis of several hundred of the donors. In a later analysis, HLA-associated TCR beta chains showed more clonal expansion and lower generation probabilities than non-associated chains that were equally common. In an earlier analysis of about 540 of the donors, most TCR beta V segments were observed in productive rearrangements about 87% or about 30% of the time, broadly matching IMGT annotations. In a later genetic analysis, fewer N-insertions in productive TCRs were reported among donors in an Asian-associated ancestry cluster than the roughly 670-donor mean. A later analysis found that TCR association rates varied across HLA loci, with DRB1 alleles showing the most associated TCRs and HLA-C alleles the fewest. The cohort was sequenced for TCR beta chains only, and without alpha or paired-chain data the features that could be detected were limited. A few of the identified cytomegalovirus-associated TCR beta chains were confirmed in vitro to be specific for cytomegalovirus antigens. A total of fewer than 200 TCR beta chains were listed by the study as associated with cytomegalovirus. Most TCR sequences were seen in very few donors, while some public TCRs were found in many individuals. Most CMV-associated TCR beta chains appeared to be HLA-restricted in a later analysis, and the HLA associations seemed to be driven largely by CMV exposure. Several of the top co-occurrence clusters appeared to be linked to parvovirus B19, influenza, CMV and Epstein-Barr virus, according to a later analysis. Roughly uniform sequencing depth across donors was assumed in presence/absence analyses, although this assumption may not hold. Correlated functional status among segregating V segments might reflect linkage disequilibrium, but an unknown experimental factor could not be ruled out. Assigning TCR associations to individual alleles was difficult when HLA alleles, especially DR and DQ, strongly co-occurred. A cluster of highly shared sequence variants was judged likely to be a technical artifact of the sequencing pipeline. In a later analysis, some 18,000 TCR beta sequences were associated with specific HLA alleles at a false discovery rate of 0.05. CMV serostatus was the only immune exposure information available for the cohort. The authors suggested that the approach could potentially be extended to other disease states and immunological phenotypes. Some IMGT-functional V segments, including TRBV6-2 and TRBV6-3, could not be distinguished by the 87-base-pair reads and were therefore excluded. Cytomegalovirus status was reported to be diagnosed by the classifier with high specificity and sensitivity in both the original and validation cohorts. Because some donors lacked HLA typing at each locus, the association tests relied only on the typed subset. A further reported finding was that TCR beta sequences accurately predicted the HLA-A and HLA-B alleles for most subjects in the first cohort.

This receptor was taken from a man aged 35-49 years in good health and CMV-seronegative. The sample comprised PBMCs. The chain employs TRBV7-2 and TRBJ2-3, with no confidently assigned D gene. CDR3 loop: CASSPSRGTDTQYF. Here is the DNA: TGTGCCAGCAGCCCGAGTCGGGGCACAGATACGCAGTATTTT.